This TCR beta chain was identified in a study of response to subunit inactivated influenza vaccine. TCRdb re-called the RT-PCR reads through MiXCR, storing one row per CDR3 protein. Here the sample spans more than 450,000 distinct CDR3 sequences, around 11% being singletons. This clonotype was seen more than once but under ten times. CDR1 is SQVTM, CDR2 ANQGSEA, per germline. The CDR3 spans 16 residues. V was pared by 7 bases and J by 4 bases, with 25 bases between. This sample was shared with a second study, whose subject was T cells expressing NK-cell markers. From that second work: Libraries used 5'RACE template switching adding universal primer site and UMIs. More than 5 donors showed dominant NKG2C+ clonotypes comprising roughly 1.0-7.5% of their CD8+ T cells. Several donors' CD3+CD56-NKG2C+ cells were dominated by the same clonotypes.

The chain is built from TRBV29-1 and TRBJ1-1; D may be TRBD1 (5 bases). The source material was PBMCs from blood, sampled on the day of vaccination. The clonotype originates from a man over 45 who received an inactivated influenza vaccine. The CDR3 is CSAEGTFGVGVTEAFF. For the CDR3, the DNA is TGCAGCGCCGAGGGGACGTTCGGCGTCGGGGTCACTGAAGCTTTCTTT.